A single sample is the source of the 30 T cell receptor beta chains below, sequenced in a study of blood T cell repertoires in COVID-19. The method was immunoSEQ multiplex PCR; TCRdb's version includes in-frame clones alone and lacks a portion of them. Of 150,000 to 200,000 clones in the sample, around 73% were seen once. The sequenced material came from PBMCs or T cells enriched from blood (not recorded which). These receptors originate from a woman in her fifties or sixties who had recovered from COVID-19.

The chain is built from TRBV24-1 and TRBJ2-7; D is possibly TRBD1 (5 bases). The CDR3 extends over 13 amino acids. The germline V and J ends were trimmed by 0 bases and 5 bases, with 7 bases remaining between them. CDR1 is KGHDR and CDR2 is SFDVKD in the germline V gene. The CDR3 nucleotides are TGTGCCACCAGTGATTTGAGGGGTGACGAGCAGTACTTC. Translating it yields CATSDLRGDEQYF.

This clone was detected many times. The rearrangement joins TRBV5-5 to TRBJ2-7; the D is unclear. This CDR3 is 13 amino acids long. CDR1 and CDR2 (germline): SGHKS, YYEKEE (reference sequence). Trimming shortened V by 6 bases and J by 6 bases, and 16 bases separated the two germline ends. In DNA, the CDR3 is TGTGCCAGCAAAGTAAAGCCCGCCGGCGAGCAGTACTTC. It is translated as CASKVKPAGEQYF.

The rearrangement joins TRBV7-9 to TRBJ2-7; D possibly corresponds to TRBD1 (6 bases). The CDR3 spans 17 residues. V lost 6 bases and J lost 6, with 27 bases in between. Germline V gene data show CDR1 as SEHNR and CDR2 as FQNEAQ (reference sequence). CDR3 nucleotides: TGTGCCAGCAGGGAATTCACAGGGTTTGGGATCGACTCCGAGCAGTACTTC. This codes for CASREFTGFGIDSEQYF.

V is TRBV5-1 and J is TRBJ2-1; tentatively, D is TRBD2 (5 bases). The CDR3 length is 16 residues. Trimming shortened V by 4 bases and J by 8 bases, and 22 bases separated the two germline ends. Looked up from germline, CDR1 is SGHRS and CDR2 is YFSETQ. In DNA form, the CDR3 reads TGCGCCAGCAGCCCCGTCTCGGGGTTCCCTGGGGATGAGCAGTTCTTC. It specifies CASSPVSGFPGDEQFF.

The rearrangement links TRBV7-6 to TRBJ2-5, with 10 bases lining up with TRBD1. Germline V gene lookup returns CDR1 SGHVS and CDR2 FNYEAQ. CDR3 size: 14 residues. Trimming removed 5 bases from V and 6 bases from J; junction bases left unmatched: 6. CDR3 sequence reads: CASSTRQGAQTQYF. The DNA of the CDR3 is TGTGCCAGCAGCACGAGACAGGGGGCTCAGACCCAGTACTTC.

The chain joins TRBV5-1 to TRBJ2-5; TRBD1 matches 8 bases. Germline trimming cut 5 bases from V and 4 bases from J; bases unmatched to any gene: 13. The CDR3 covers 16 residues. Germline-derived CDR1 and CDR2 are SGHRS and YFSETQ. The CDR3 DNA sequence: TGCGCCAGCAGTCGCCGGGAGCAGGGGGCATCAGAGACCCAGTACTTC. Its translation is CASSRREQGASETQYF.

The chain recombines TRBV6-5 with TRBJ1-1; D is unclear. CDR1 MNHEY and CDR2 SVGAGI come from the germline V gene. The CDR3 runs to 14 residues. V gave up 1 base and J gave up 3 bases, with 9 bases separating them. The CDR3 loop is CASSYYPEYTEAFF. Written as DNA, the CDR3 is TGTGCCAGCAGTTACTATCCGGAGTACACTGAAGCTTTCTTT.

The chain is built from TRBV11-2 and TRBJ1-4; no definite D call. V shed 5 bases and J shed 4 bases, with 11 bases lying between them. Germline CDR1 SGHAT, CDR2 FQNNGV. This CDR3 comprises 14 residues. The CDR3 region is CASSPMRINEKLFF. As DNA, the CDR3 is TGTGCCAGCAGCCCTATGAGGATTAATGAAAAACTGTTTTTT.

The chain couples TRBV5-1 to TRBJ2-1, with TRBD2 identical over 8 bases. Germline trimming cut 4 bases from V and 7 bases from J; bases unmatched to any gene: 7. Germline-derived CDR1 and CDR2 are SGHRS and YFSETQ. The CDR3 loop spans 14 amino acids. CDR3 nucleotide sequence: TGCGCCAGCAGCCGGACTAGCCCGACGAATGAGCAGTTCTTC. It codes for CASSRTSPTNEQFF.

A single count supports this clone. The CDR3, as DNA: TGTGCCAGCAGCTCCGGGACTCCCCTGCTATGGGGGGAGCTGTTTTTT. It translates to CASSSGTPLLWGELFF. The chain employs TRBV5-6 and TRBJ2-2; weak D call: TRBD2 (6 bases). Trimming pared 3 bases from V and 8 bases from J, leaving 20 bases between. This CDR3 has 16 amino acids. Per germline, CDR1 SGHDT and CDR2 YYEEEE.

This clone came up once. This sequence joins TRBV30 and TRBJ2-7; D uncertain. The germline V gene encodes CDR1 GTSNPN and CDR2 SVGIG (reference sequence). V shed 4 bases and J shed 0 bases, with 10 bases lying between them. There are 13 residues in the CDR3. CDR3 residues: CAWTPVNSYEQYF. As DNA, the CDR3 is TGTGCCTGGACCCCGGTTAACTCCTACGAGCAGTACTTC.

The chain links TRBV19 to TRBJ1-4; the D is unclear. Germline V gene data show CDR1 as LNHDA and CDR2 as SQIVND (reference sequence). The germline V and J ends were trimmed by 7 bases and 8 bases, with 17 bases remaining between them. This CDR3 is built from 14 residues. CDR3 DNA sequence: TGTGCCAGTAATCAAGGCTCGACAAGAGAAAAACTGTTTTTT. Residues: CASNQGSTREKLFF.

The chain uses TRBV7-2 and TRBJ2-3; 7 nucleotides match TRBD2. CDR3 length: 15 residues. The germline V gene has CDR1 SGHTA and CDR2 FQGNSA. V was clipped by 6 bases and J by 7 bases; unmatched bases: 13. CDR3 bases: TGTGCCAGCAGTCATCAGGCGGGAGAACTGTATACGCAGTATTTT. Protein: CASSHQAGELYTQYF.

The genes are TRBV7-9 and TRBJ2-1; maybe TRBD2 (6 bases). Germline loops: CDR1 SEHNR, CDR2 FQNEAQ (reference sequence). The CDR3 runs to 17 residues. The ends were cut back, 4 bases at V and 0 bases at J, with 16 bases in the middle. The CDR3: CASSSNLATSSYNEQFF. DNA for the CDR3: TGTGCCAGCAGCTCTAACCTAGCGACCAGCTCCTACAATGAGCAGTTCTTC.

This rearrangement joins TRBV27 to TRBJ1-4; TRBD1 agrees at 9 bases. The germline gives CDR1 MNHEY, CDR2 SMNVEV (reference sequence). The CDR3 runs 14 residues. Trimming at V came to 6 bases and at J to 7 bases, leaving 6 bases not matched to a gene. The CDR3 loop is CASSPGQGVEKLFF. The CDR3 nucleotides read TGTGCCAGCAGCCCGGGACAGGGAGTTGAAAAACTGTTTTTT.

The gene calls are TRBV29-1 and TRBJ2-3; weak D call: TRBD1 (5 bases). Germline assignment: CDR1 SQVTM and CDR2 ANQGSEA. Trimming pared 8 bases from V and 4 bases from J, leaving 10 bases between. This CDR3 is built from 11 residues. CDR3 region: CSLGAPDTQYF. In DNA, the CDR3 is TGCAGCTTAGGGGCCCCAGATACGCAGTATTTT.

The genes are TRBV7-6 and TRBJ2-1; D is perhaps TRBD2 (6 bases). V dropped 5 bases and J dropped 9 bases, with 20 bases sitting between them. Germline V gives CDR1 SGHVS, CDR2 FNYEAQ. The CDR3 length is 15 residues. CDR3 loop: CASSRGSGSPVEQFF. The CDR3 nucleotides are TGTGCCAGCAGCCGAGGGAGCGGGTCTCCTGTTGAGCAGTTCTTC. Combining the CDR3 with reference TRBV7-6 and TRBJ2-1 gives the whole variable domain GAGVSQSPRYKVTKRGQDVALRCDPISGHVSLYWYRQALGQGPEFLTYFNYEAQQDKSGLPNDRFSAERPEGSISTLTIQRTEQRDSAMYRCASSRGSGSPVEQFFGPGTRLTVL.

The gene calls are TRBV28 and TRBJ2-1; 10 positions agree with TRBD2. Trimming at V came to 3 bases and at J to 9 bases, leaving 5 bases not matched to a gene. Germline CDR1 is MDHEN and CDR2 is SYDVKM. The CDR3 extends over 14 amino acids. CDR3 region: CASSFKREGGEQFF. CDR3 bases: TGTGCCAGCAGTTTCAAGCGGGAGGGGGGTGAGCAGTTCTTC.

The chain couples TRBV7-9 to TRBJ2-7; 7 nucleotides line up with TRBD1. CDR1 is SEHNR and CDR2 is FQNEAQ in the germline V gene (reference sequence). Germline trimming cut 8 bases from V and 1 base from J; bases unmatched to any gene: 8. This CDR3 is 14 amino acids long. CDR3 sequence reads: CASGYQGESYEQYF. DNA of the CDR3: TGTGCCAGCGGGTACCAGGGGGAATCCTACGAGCAGTACTTC. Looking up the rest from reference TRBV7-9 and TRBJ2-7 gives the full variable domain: DTGVSQNPRHKITKRGQNVTFRCDPISEHNRLYWYRQTLGQGPEFLTYFQNEAQLEKSRLLSDRFSAERPKGSFSTLEIQRTEQGDSAMYLCASGYQGESYEQYFGPGTRLTVT.

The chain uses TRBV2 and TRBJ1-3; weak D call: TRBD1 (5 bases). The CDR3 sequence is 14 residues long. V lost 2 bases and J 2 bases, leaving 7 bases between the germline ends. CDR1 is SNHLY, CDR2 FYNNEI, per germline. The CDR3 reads CASSEQGAGNTIYF. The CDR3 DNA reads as TGTGCCAGCAGTGAACAGGGCGCTGGAAACACCATATATTTT.

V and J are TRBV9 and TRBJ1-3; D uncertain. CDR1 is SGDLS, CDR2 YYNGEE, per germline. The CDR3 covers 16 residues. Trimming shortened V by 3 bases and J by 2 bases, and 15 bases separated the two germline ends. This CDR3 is CASSEDMILTGNTIYF. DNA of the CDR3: TGTGCCAGCAGCGAAGACATGATCTTAACTGGAAACACCATATATTTT.

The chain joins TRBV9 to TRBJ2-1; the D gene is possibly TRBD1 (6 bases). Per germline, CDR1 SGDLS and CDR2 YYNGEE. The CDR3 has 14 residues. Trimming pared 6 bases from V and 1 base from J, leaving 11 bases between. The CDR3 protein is CASNLGQSYNEQFF. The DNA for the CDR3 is TGTGCCAGCAATTTAGGACAGTCCTACAATGAGCAGTTCTTC.

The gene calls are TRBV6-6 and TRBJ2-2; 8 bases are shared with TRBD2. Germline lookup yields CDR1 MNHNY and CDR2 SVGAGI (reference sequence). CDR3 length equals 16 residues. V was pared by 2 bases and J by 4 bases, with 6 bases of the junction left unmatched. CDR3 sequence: CASSYGAGGSTGELFF. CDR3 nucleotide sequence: TGTGCCAGCAGTTACGGGGCGGGAGGTTCCACCGGGGAGCTGTTTTTT.

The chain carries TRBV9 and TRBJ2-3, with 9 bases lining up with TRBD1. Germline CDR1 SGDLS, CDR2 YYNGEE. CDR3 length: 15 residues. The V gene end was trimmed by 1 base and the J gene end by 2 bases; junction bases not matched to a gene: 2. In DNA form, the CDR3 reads TGTGCCAGCAGCGTAAGGGACAGGGTCACAGATACGCAGTATTTT. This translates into CASSVRDRVTDTQYF. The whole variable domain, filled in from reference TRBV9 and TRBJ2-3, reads DSGVTQTPKHLITATGQRVTLRCSPRSGDLSVYWYQQSLDQGLQFLIQYYNGEERAKGNILERFSAQQFPDLHSELNLSSLELGDSALYFCASSVRDRVTDTQYFGPGTRLTVL.

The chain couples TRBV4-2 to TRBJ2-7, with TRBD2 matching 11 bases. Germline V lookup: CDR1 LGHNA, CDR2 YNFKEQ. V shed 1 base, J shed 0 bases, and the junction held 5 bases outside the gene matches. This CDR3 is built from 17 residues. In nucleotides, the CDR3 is TGTGCCAGCAGCCAAGCTCGTGGGACTAGCGGCTCCTACGAGCAGTACTTC. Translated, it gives CASSQARGTSGSYEQYF.

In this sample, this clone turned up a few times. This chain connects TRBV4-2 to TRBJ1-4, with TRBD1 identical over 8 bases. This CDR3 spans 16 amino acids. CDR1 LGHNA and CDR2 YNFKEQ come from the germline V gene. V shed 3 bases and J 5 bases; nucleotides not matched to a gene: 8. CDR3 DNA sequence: TGTGCCAGCAGCCACCGTGGACAGGGATACAATGAAAAACTGTTTTTT. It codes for CASSHRGQGYNEKLFF.

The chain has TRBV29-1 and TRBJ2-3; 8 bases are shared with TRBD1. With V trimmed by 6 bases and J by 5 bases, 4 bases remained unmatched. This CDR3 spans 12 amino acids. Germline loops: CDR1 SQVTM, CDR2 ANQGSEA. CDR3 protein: CSVGQGGDTQYF. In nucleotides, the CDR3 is TGCAGCGTCGGACAGGGAGGAGATACGCAGTATTTT.

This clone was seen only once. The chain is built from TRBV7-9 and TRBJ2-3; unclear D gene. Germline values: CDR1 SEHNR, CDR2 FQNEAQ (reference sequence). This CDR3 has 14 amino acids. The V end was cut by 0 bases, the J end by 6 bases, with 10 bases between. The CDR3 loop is CASSLAPFPDTQYF. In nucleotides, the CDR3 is TGTGCCAGCAGCTTAGCCCCCTTTCCGGATACGCAGTATTTT.

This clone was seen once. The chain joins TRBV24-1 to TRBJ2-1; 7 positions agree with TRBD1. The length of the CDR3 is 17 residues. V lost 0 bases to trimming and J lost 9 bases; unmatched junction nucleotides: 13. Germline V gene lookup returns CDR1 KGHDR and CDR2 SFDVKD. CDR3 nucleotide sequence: TGTGCCACCAGTGATTTGCAAGGGTCAGGGGGATTGGGTGAGCAGTTCTTC. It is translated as CATSDLQGSGGLGEQFF.

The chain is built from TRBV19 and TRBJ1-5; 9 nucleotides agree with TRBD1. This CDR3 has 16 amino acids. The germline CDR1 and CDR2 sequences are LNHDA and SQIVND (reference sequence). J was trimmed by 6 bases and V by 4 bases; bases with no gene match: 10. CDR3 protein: CASSSMGQGAGQPQHF. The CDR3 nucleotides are TGTGCCAGTAGTAGTATGGGACAGGGCGCGGGTCAGCCCCAGCATTTT. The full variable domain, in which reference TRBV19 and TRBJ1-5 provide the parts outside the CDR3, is DGGITQSPKYLFRKEGQNVTLSCEQNLNHDAMYWYRQDPGQGLRLIYYSQIVNDFQKGDIAEGYSVSREKKESFPLTVTSAQKNPTAFYLCASSSMGQGAGQPQHFGDGTRLSIL.